These 14 T cell receptor beta chains share one sample of origin, sequenced in a study of blood T cell repertoires in COVID-19. The repertoire was sequenced with immunoSEQ multiplex PCR; TCRdb's copy has only in-frame clones and lacks some. The table records some 160,000 clones, around 82% of them present only once. Sequencing used peripheral blood. All receptors come from a woman in her 70s who had recovered from COVID-19.

The chain is built from TRBV10-3 and TRBJ1-2, with 8 bases lining up with TRBD1. V trimming: 2 bases; J trimming: 5 bases; junction bases outside the gene matches: 7. The CDR3 has 15 amino acids. Per germline, CDR1 ENHRY and CDR2 SYGVKD. This CDR3 reads CAISEPTGALYGYTF. The DNA of the CDR3 is TGTGCCATCAGTGAGCCGACAGGGGCCTTATATGGCTACACCTTC.

The chain has TRBV5-1 and TRBJ1-1, with 7 bases aligning to TRBD1. The length of the CDR3 is 14 residues. Looked up from germline, CDR1 is SGHRS and CDR2 is YFSETQ. J lost 7 bases, V lost 4 bases, and 10 bases had no gene match. In nucleotides, the CDR3 is TGCGCCAGCAGCCCGGGACAGCTCCCCGATGAAGCTTTCTTT. Amino acid sequence: CASSPGQLPDEAFF.

The chain employs TRBV18 and TRBJ1-1; possibly TRBD1 for D (5 bases). The CDR3 length is 15 residues. Deletions cut 4 bases from V and 4 bases from J, with 16 bases between. The V gene's germline CDR1 is KGHSH and CDR2 LQKENI. The CDR3 spells CASSLTSDGGTEAFF. The CDR3 DNA reads TGTGCCAGCTCACTTACATCCGACGGGGGCACTGAAGCTTTCTTT.

This clone was counted a few times. The chain uses TRBV6-6 and TRBJ1-5; TRBD1 matches 7 bases. V was clipped by 7 bases and J by 3 bases; unmatched bases: 3. The germline V gene has CDR1 MNHNY and CDR2 SVGAGI (reference sequence). The CDR3 runs 13 residues. The CDR3 protein is CASIQGVNQPQHF. CDR3 DNA sequence: TGTGCCAGCATCCAGGGGGTCAATCAGCCCCAGCATTTT.

The J gene is TRBJ2-5, the V gene TRBV7-8, with TRBD2 matching 10 bases. Germline V gene lookup returns CDR1 SGHVS and CDR2 FQNEAQ. Losses at the gene ends were 1 base for V and 2 bases for J; bases not matched to a gene: 16. The CDR3 length is 20 residues. DNA for the CDR3: TGTGCCAGCAGCTTAGAGGGCGGGGCTAGCGGGAGTCCCAATCAAGAGACCCAGTACTTC. This encodes CASSLEGGASGSPNQETQYF. Full variable domain (missing parts from reference TRBV7-8 and TRBJ2-5): GAGVSQSPRYKVAKRGQDVALRCDPISGHVSLFWYQQALGQGPEFLTYFQNEAQLDKSGLPSDRFFAERPEGSVSTLKIQRTQQEDSAVYLCASSLEGGASGSPNQETQYFGPGTRLLVL.

V gene TRBV7-8 combines with J gene TRBJ2-3; 10 nucleotides match TRBD2. The junction had 10 bases not matched to a gene; V was cut back by 10 bases and J by 3 bases. Germline loops: CDR1 SGHVS, CDR2 FQNEAQ. The CDR3 totals 15 residues. This CDR3 is CATGIAGGQTDTQYF. The CDR3 nucleotides are TGTGCCACGGGGATAGCGGGAGGCCAAACAGATACGCAGTATTTT.

Comments on this clone: A much larger clone is a single base away; this may be a read error. The V gene is TRBV2, the J gene TRBJ2-3; the match to TRBD1 covers 10 bases. The germline V gene has CDR1 SNHLY and CDR2 FYNNEI. Trimming took 3 bases from V and 2 from J; bases not matched to a gene: 2. The CDR3 spans 15 residues. The CDR3 DNA is TGTGCCAGCAGTGAGGGGACAGGGGCCACAGATACGCAGTATTTT. It translates to CASSEGTGATDTQYF.

The count of this clone is one. The DNA of the CDR3 is TGTGCAAGTCGCCCCACAGGCAGTTGGAGGGGCACTGAAGCTTTCTTT. It encodes CASRPTGSWRGTEAFF. The chain is built from TRBV12-2 and TRBJ1-1. TRBV12-2 is recorded as a pseudogene. This CDR3 contains 16 residues.

The J gene is TRBJ2-7, the V gene TRBV5-1, with D perhaps matching TRBD1 (6 bases). Germline V gives CDR1 SGHRS, CDR2 YFSETQ. V was clipped by 4 bases and J by 6 bases, with 20 bases between them. The CDR3 consists of 15 residues. The CDR3: CASSIPLGAGGEQYF. The CDR3 nucleotides read TGCGCCAGCAGCATCCCGTTGGGGGCGGGCGGCGAGCAGTACTTC.

The rearrangement uses TRBV12-3 or TRBV12-4 and TRBJ2-5; TRBD1 agrees at 8 bases. CDR3 length: 13 residues. The V gene end was trimmed by 6 bases and the J gene end by 5 bases; junction bases not matched to a gene: 5. The CDR3 loop reads CASSPTGGETQYF. The CDR3 nucleotides are TGTGCCAGCAGCCCTACAGGGGGGGAGACCCAGTACTTC.

The chain combines TRBV5-1 with TRBJ1-2; 9 bases are a match to TRBD1. The CDR3 loop spans 15 amino acids. Losses at the gene ends were 4 bases for V and 0 bases for J; bases not matched to a gene: 4. Germline values: CDR1 SGHRS, CDR2 YFSETQ. Here the CDR3 DNA reads TGCGCCAGCAGCAAGGGGACAGGGCCTAACTATGGCTACACCTTC. Protein: CASSKGTGPNYGYTF.

The chain employs TRBV7-8 and TRBJ2-1; 13 positions agree with TRBD2. The CDR3 sequence is 15 residues long. After removal of 5 bases from V and 8 bases from J, the junction contained 6 bases not matched to a gene. The germline CDR1 and CDR2 sequences are SGHVS and FQNEAQ. The CDR3 sequence: CASSPRTSGGYEQFF. CDR3 bases: TGTGCCAGCAGCCCCCGGACTAGCGGGGGTTATGAGCAGTTCTTC. The complete variable domain, with remaining parts taken from reference TRBV7-8 and TRBJ2-1, reads GAGVSQSPRYKVAKRGQDVALRCDPISGHVSLFWYQQALGQGPEFLTYFQNEAQLDKSGLPSDRFFAERPEGSVSTLKIQRTQQEDSAVYLCASSPRTSGGYEQFFGPGTRLTVL.

The chain joins TRBV4-2 to TRBJ2-3, with 9 nucleotides matching TRBD2. Germline CDR1 reads LGHNA; CDR2 reads YNFKEQ. The CDR3 consists of 15 residues. The ends lost 4 bases at V and 6 bases at J; junction bases unmatched: 8. The CDR3 nucleotides are TGTGCCAGCAGCCCGCGGGAGGGGGGTCCCGATACGCAGTATTTT. Residues: CASSPREGGPDTQYF.

The chain couples TRBV5-5 to TRBJ1-4; 7 positions match TRBD1. The germline V gene has CDR1 SGHKS and CDR2 YYEKEE (reference sequence). The CDR3 is made up of 15 amino acids. V dropped 4 bases and J dropped 8; count of bases not matched to a gene: 11. CDR3 DNA: TGTGCCAGCAGCGGCAGGGGGAACACGGGGGAAAAACTGTTTTTT. It encodes CASSGRGNTGEKLFF.